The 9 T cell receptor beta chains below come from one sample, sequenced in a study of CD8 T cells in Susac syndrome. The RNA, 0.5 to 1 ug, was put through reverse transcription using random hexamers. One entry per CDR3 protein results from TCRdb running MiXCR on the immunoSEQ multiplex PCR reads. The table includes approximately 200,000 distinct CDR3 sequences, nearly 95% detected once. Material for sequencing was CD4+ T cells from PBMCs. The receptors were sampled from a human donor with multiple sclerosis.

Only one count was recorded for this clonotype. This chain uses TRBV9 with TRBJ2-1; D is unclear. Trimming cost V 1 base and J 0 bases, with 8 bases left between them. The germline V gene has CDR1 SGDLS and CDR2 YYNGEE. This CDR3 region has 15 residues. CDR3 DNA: TGTGCCAGCAGCGTATCCGAGAGCTCCTACAATGAGCAGTTCTTC. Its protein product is CASSVSESSYNEQFF.

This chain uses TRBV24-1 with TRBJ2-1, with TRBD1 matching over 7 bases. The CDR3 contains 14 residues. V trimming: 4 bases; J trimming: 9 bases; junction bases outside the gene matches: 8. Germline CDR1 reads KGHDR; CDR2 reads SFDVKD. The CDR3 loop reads CATSEDRQSSEQFF. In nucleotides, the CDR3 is TGTGCCACCAGTGAGGACAGGCAGTCGAGTGAGCAGTTCTTC.

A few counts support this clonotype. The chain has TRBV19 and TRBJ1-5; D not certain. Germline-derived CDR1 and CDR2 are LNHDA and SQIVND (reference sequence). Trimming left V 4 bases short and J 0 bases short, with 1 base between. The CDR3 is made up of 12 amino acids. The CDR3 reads CASSNSNQPQHF. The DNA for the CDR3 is TGTGCCAGTAGTAATAGCAATCAGCCCCAGCATTTT. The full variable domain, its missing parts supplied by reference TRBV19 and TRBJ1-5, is DGGITQSPKYLFRKEGQNVTLSCEQNLNHDAMYWYRQDPGQGLRLIYYSQIVNDFQKGDIAEGYSVSREKKESFPLTVTSAQKNPTAFYLCASSNSNQPQHFGDGTRLSIL.

CDR3 sequence reads: CSVDAASSYNEQFF. The CDR3 DNA reads as TGCAGCGTTGACGCGGCAAGCTCCTACAATGAGCAGTTCTTC. The chain couples TRBV29-1 to TRBJ2-1; no definite D call. The V gene's germline CDR1 is SQVTM and CDR2 ANQGSEA. CDR3 size: 14 residues. V lost 3 bases to trimming and J lost 0 bases, with 9 bases between them.

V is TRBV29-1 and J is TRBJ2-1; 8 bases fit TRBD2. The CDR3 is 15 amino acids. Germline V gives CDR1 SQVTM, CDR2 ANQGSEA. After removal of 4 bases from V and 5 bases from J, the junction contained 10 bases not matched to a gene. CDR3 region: CSVGRPSGLHNEQFF. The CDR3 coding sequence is TGCAGCGTTGGACGTCCTAGCGGGTTACACAATGAGCAGTTCTTC.

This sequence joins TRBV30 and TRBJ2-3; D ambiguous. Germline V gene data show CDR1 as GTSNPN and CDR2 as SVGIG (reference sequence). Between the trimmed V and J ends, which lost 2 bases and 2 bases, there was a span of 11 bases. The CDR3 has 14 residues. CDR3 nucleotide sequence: TGTGCCTGGAGTCTACTTAAGAACACAGATACGCAGTATTTT. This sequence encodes CAWSLLKNTDTQYF.

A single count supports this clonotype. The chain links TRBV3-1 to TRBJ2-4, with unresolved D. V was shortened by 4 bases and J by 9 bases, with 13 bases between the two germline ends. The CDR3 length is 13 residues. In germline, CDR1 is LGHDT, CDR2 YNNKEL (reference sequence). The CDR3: CASSREAVGIQYF. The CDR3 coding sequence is TGTGCCAGCAGCCGGGAAGCAGTTGGCATTCAGTACTTC.

The CDR3 DNA is TGTGCCAGCAGCCTTCCGGGACTGTCCTCCTACGAGCAGTACTTC. Translated: CASSLPGLSSYEQYF. The J gene is TRBJ2-7, the V gene TRBV14; the D gene is possibly TRBD2 (6 bases). V was shortened by 4 bases and J by 0 bases, with 13 bases between the two germline ends. This CDR3 region has 15 residues. CDR1 is SGHDN and CDR2 is FVKESK in the germline V gene.

CDR3 residues: CAISDSTSGGETQYF. In DNA, the CDR3 is TGTGCCATCAGTGACTCTACTAGCGGTGGAGAGACCCAGTACTTC. The chain joins TRBV10-3 to TRBJ2-5; 8 bases line up with TRBD2. The germline V gene encodes CDR1 ENHRY and CDR2 SYGVKD. Unmatched junction bases numbered 7, after V lost 3 bases and J lost 4 bases. This CDR3 region has 15 residues.